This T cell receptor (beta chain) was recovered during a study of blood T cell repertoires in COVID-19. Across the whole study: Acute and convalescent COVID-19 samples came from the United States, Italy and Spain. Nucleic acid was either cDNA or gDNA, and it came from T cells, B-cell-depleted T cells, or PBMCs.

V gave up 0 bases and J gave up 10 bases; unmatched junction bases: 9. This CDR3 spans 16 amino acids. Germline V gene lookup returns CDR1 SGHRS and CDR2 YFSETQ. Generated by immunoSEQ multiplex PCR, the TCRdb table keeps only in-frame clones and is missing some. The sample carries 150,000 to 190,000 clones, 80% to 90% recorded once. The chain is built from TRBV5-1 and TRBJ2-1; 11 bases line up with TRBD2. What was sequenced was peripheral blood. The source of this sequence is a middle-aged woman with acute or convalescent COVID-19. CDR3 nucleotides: TGCGCCAGCAGCTTGGTAGGCACTAGCGGGAGTCGCGAGCAGTTCTTC. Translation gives CASSLVGTSGSREQFF.